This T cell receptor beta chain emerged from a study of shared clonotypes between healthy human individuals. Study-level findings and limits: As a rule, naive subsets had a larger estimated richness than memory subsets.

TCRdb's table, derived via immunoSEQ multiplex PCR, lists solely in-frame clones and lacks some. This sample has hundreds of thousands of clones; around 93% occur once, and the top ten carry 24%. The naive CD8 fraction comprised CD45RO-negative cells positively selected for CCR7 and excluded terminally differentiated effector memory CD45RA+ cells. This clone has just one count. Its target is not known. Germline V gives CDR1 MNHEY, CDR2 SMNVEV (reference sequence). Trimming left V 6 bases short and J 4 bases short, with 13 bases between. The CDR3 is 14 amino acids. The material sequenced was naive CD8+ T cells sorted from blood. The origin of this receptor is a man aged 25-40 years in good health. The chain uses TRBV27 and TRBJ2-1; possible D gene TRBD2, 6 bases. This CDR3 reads CASRRGVLYNEQFF. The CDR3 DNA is TGTGCCAGCAGGCGGGGCGTTCTATACAATGAGCAGTTCTTC.